These 12 T cell receptor beta chains came from one sample sequenced in a study of T cell changes during pregnancy in multiple sclerosis. Produced via immunoSEQ multiplex PCR; TCRdb's table is partial and in-frame only. The sample contains 30,000 to 45,000 clones, approximately 92% of which appear only once. The sequences come from CD4+ T cells from peripheral blood mononuclear cells, collected in the third trimester of pregnancy. The receptors were sampled from a female donor with multiple sclerosis, enrolled in a pregnancy study.

CDR3 coding DNA: TGTGCCAGCAGCCCACAGGGGCCCTACGGAAACATTCAGTACTTC. This encodes CASSPQGPYGNIQYF. The V and J genes are TRBV11-1 and TRBJ2-4, with TRBD1 matching over 7 bases. Germline V CDR1 and CDR2: SGHAT, FQDESV (reference sequence). Germline trimming cut 5 bases from V and 6 bases from J; bases unmatched to any gene: 10. The CDR3 runs to 15 residues.

The V gene is TRBV30, the J gene TRBJ2-1, with TRBD1 matching 9 bases. Germline CDR1 GTSNPN, CDR2 SVGIG (reference sequence). V shed 1 base and J 5 bases; nucleotides not matched to a gene: 6. CDR3 length: 15 amino acids. CDR3 sequence: CAWSGHRGLNNEQFF. The CDR3 DNA is TGTGCCTGGAGTGGACACAGGGGGCTCAACAATGAGCAGTTCTTC.

V is TRBV5-1 and J is TRBJ1-5, with D hard to call. Germline V gene sequence: CDR1 SGHRS, CDR2 YFSETQ. Trimming stripped 0 bases from V and 2 bases from J, with 12 bases between. The CDR3 is made up of 16 amino acids. The CDR3 here is CASSLGGRGGNQPQHF. CDR3 sequence (DNA): TGCGCCAGCAGCTTGGGAGGGAGAGGTGGCAATCAGCCCCAGCATTTT.

The chain links TRBV7-3 to TRBJ2-1; D is possibly TRBD1 (6 bases). Germline CDR1 and CDR2: SGHTA and FQGTGA. Trimming took 4 bases from V and 9 from J, leaving 19 bases between them. This CDR3 spans 15 amino acids. The CDR3 loop reads CASSSNTPGVSEQFF. CDR3 DNA: TGTGCCAGCAGCTCAAACACCCCAGGGGTCAGTGAGCAGTTCTTC.

This sequence joins TRBV19 and TRBJ1-5, with 10 nucleotides matching TRBD1. The CDR3 is made up of 16 amino acids. The germline V gene encodes CDR1 LNHDA and CDR2 SQIVND (reference sequence). J lost 1 base, V lost 6 bases, and 6 bases had no gene match. The CDR3 nucleotides read TGTGCCAGTAGACCGACAGGGGGCAGAAGCAATCAGCCCCAGCATTTT. This translates into CASRPTGGRSNQPQHF.

This sequence joins TRBV28 and TRBJ2-3, with 9 bases that match TRBD1. CDR1 is MDHEN and CDR2 is SYDVKM in the germline V gene. The ends lost 3 bases at V and 0 bases at J; junction bases unmatched: 7. The CDR3 is made up of 17 amino acids. The CDR3 here is CASSFLGQGRSTDTQYF. DNA for the CDR3: TGTGCCAGCAGTTTCCTGGGACAGGGCCGTAGCACAGATACGCAGTATTTT.

The gene calls are TRBV7-2 and TRBJ2-2; a possible D gene is TRBD2 (6 bases). V lost 1 base and J 1 base, leaving 10 bases between the germline ends. CDR1 is SGHTA and CDR2 is FQGNSA in the germline V gene. The CDR3 length is 16 residues. This CDR3 is CASSLDAGWNTGELFF. The CDR3 DNA reads as TGTGCCAGCAGCTTAGATGCGGGGTGGAACACCGGGGAGCTGTTTTTT.

J is TRBJ1-2 and V is TRBV27; a possible D gene is TRBD1 (6 bases). The V gene's germline CDR1 is MNHEY and CDR2 SMNVEV (reference sequence). V was shortened by 4 bases and J by 8 bases, with 20 bases between the two germline ends. The CDR3 runs to 15 residues. The CDR3 loop reads CASSSSGGPLHGYTF. CDR3 nucleotide sequence: TGTGCCAGCAGTTCCTCGGGGGGGCCCCTCCACGGCTACACCTTC.

The chain uses TRBV9 and TRBJ2-7; D uncertain. Germline V lookup: CDR1 SGDLS, CDR2 YYNGEE. V lost 7 bases and J lost 6, with 20 bases in between. The CDR3 contains 14 residues. The CDR3 DNA follows: TGTGCCAGCGGTGTATCACCCTCCTCTACCGAGCAGTACTTC. Its translation: CASGVSPSSTEQYF.

The V call is TRBV19, the J call TRBJ2-7; TRBD2 matches 10 bases. This CDR3 is built from 15 residues. Trimming at V came to 3 bases and at J to 6 bases, leaving 8 bases not matched to a gene. Germline CDR1 is LNHDA and CDR2 is SQIVND (reference sequence). In DNA form, the CDR3 reads TGTGCCAGTAGTATCGTGTTACTAGCGGGAAGCGAGCAGTACTTC. This gives the protein CASSIVLLAGSEQYF.

V is TRBV5-1 and J is TRBJ1-5; weak D call: TRBD1 (5 bases). Trimming removed 0 bases from V and 7 bases from J, with 11 bases in between. The CDR3 covers 14 residues. CDR1 is SGHRS, CDR2 YFSETQ, per germline. The chain's CDR3 is CASSLDGGNQPQHF. DNA for the CDR3: TGCGCCAGCAGCTTGGACGGGGGAAACCAGCCCCAGCATTTT. Using reference TRBV5-1 and TRBJ1-5 for the parts outside the CDR3, the full variable domain is KAGVTQTPRYLIKTRGQQVTLSCSPISGHRSVSWYQQTPGQGLQFLFEYFSETQRNKGNFPGRFSGRQFSNSRSEMNVSTLELGDSALYLCASSLDGGNQPQHFGDGTRLSIL.

V usage is TRBV6-5 and J usage is TRBJ2-7, with unresolved D. Trimming left V 6 bases short and J 6 bases short, with 12 bases between. CDR3 length: 12 residues. Germline CDR1 MNHEY, CDR2 SVGAGI. Written as DNA, the CDR3 is TGTGCCAGCAGCCCAACTATAGGCGAGCAGTACTTC. Its protein is CASSPTIGEQYF.